Listed below are T cell receptor beta chains from one sample, sequenced in a study of T-cell memory formation after mild COVID-19. MiXCR, run by TCRdb on the 5' RACE reads, gives a single entry per CDR3 protein. The sample records roughly 190,000 distinct CDR3 sequences, more than 9% being singletons. Sequenced material: PBMCs or a T cell subset sorted from them (not recorded which). Receptors originate from a man aged 18 to 30 who had mild COVID-19 (a few samples of this study predate the infection). Cell type and time point are not known. Each CDR3 is given with its conserved first and last residue. The D gene is left open where the match is weak. Clone size is not always given. Where it is, it says once, few, many or a class for expanded clones.

abundance	j_gene	d_gene	v_gene	CDR3nt	CDR3aa
many	TRBJ1-1	-	TRBV11-2	TGTGCCAGCAGCTTAGACCGCCACGGTGAAGCTTTCTTT	CASSLDRHGEAFF
many	TRBJ2-7	-	TRBV5-1	TGCGCCAGCAGCTTGGAGACTGAGGCAAGAACCTACGAGCAGTACTTC	CASSLETEARTYEQYF
many	TRBJ1-5	-	TRBV7-2	TGTGCCAGCAGCTTGGGGGTACGGCAGCCCCAGCATTTT	CASSLGVRQPQHF
-	TRBJ2-3	-	TRBV7-2	TGTGCCAGCAGCTTAGCAGGGGGGCGAGTCTGGACAGATACGCAGTATTTT	CASSLAGGRVWTDTQYF
many	TRBJ1-1	TRBD1	TRBV7-2	TGTGCCAGCAGCTCCCCTCGACAGGGGGCTTCCACTGAAGCTTTCTTT	CASSSPRQGASTEAFF
-	TRBJ1-1	-	TRBV12-3/TRBV12-4	TGTGCCAGCAACCGGTGGGGCACGAACACTGAAGCTTTCTTT	CASNRWGTNTEAFF
many	TRBJ2-7	-	TRBV6-4	TGTGCCAGCAGTGAGTTCGACGTCTCCTACGAGCAGTACTTC	CASSEFDVSYEQYF
-	TRBJ2-2	-	TRBV5-1	TGCGCCAGCAGCTTGGTCCTTAACACCGGGGAGCTGTTTTTT	CASSLVLNTGELFF
few	TRBJ1-4	-	TRBV2	TGTGCCAGCAGTAAGACAGCAACTAATGAAAAACTGTTTTTT	CASSKTATNEKLFF
many	TRBJ2-3	-	TRBV29-1	TGCAGTGCCAGGGCGGAGAGCACAGATACGCAGTATTTT	CSARAESTDTQYF
few	TRBJ2-1	TRBD2	TRBV7-2	TGTGCCAGCAGGCTTGGTACTAGCGGGGGGGCCCACAATGAGCAGTTCTTC	CASRLGTSGGAHNEQFF
-	TRBJ2-3	TRBD2	TRBV4-3	TGCGCCAGCAGCCAAGATTCAGGACTAGTTTCTCATACGCAGTATTTT	CASSQDSGLVSHTQYF
-	TRBJ2-2	-	TRBV5-1	TGCGCCAGCAGCTCTCAGGTTCAAATCGCGAACACCGGGGAGCTGTTTTTT	CASSSQVQIANTGELFF
-	TRBJ2-2	-	TRBV5-1	TGCGCCAGCAGCTTTGATGTGAACACCGGGGAGCTGTTTTTT	CASSFDVNTGELFF